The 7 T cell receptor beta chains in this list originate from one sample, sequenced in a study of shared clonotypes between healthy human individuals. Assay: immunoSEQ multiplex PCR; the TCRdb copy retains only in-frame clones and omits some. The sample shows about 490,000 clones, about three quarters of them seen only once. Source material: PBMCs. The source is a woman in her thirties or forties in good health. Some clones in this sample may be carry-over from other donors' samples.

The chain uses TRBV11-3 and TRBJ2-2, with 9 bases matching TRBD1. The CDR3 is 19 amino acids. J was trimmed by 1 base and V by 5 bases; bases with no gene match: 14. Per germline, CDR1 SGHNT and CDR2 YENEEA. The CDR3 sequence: CASSAGTGFMGKNTGELFF. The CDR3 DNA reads TGTGCCAGCAGCGCCGGGACAGGGTTTATGGGGAAGAACACCGGGGAGCTGTTTTTT.

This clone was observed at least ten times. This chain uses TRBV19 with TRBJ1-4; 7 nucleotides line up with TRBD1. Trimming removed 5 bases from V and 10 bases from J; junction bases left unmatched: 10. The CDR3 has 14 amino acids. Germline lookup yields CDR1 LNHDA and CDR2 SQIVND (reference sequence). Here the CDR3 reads CASSVDRDSGKLFF. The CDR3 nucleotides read TGTGCCAGTAGTGTTGACAGGGATTCCGGAAAACTGTTTTTT.

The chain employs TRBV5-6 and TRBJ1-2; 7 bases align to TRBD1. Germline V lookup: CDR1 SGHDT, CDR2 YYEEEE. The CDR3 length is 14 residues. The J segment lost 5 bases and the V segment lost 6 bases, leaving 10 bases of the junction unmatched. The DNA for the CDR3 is TGTGCCAGCACCAAAGGGACAGTGTCATATGGCTACACCTTC. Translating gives CASTKGTVSYGYTF.

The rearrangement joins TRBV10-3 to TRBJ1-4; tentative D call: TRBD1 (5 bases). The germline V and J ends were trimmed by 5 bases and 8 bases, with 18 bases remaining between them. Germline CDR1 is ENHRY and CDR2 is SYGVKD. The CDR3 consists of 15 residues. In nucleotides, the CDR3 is TGTGCCATCAGTATTTCCAGAAAAGAGGGGGAAAAACTGTTTTTT. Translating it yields CAISISRKEGEKLFF.

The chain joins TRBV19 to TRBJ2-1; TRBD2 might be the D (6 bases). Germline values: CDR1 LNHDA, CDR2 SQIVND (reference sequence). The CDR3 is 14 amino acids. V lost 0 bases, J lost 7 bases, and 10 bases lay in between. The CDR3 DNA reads TGTGCCAGTAGTATAGATCGGGAGTTAAATGAGCAGTTCTTC. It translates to CASSIDRELNEQFF.

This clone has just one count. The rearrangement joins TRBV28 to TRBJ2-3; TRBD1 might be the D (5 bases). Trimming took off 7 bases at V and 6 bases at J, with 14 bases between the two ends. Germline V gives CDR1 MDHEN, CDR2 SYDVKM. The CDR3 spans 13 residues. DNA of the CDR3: TGTGCCAGCACGGTGGGGCTGGGGGATACGCAGTATTTT. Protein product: CASTVGLGDTQYF.

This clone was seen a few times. Here the CDR3 reads CASRGLISGNTIYF. CDR3 DNA sequence: TGTGCCAGTAGGGGGCTGATCTCTGGAAACACCATATATTTT. V gene TRBV19 combines with J gene TRBJ1-3, with D perhaps matching TRBD1 (5 bases). The CDR3 sequence is 14 residues long. V was clipped by 6 bases and J by 0 bases, with 9 bases between them. The germline gives CDR1 LNHDA, CDR2 SQIVND (reference sequence).